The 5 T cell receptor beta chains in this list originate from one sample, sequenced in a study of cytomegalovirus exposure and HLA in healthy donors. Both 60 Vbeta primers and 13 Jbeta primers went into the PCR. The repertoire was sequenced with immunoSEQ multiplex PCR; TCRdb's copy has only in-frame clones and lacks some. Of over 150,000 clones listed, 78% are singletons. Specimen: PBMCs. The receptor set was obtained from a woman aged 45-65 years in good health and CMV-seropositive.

The CDR3 DNA is TGTGCCAGCAGCCGTACAGGATACGAGCAGTACTTC. Amino acid sequence: CASSRTGYEQYF. The V gene is TRBV6-5, the J gene TRBJ2-7; a weak D match, TRBD1 (5 bases). This CDR3 contains 12 residues. V lost 6 bases to trimming and J lost 4 bases, with 10 bases between them. Germline values: CDR1 MNHEY, CDR2 SVGAGI.

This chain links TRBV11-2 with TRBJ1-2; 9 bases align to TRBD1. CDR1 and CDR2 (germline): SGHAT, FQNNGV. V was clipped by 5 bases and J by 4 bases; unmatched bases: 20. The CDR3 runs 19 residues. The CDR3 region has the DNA TGTGCCAGCAGCCTCAACCTCCGGGACAGGGTAAAATGGGCCTATGGCTACACCTTC. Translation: CASSLNLRDRVKWAYGYTF.

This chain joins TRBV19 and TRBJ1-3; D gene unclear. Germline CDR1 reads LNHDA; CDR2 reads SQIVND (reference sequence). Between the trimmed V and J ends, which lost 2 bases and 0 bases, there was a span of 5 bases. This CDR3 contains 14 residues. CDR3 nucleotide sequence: TGTGCCAGTAGTATACTACTCTCTGGAAACACCATATATTTT. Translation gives CASSILLSGNTIYF.

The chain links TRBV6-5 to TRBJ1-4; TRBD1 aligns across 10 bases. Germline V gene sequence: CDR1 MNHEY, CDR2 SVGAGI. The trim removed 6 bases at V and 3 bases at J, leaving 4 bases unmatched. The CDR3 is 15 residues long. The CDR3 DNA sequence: TGTGCCAGCAGGACAGGGGGCAGTGCTAATGAAAAACTGTTTTTT. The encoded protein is CASRTGGSANEKLFF.

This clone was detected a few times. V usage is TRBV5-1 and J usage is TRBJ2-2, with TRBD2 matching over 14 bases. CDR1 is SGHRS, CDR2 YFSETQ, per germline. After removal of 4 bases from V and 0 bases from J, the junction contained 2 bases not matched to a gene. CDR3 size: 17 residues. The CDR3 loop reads CASSRTSGGPNTGELFF. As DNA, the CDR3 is TGCGCCAGCAGCCGGACTAGCGGGGGGCCGAACACCGGGGAGCTGTTTTTT.